This T cell receptor (beta chain) was identified during a study of human T cells and chemical hapten exposure. Study information: 2% DPC applied to a 2 cm by 2 cm arm area sensitized donors. All patients underwent weekly scalp dosing with diphenylcyclopropenone for the full approximately 25-week study.

The germline V and J ends were trimmed by 5 bases and 3 bases, with 13 bases remaining between them. Germline V gene data show CDR1 as SEHNR and CDR2 as FQNEAQ (reference sequence). This CDR3 comprises 15 residues. The sample holds a few counts of this clonotype. Time point described: patch test 2, 6 weeks after DPC sensitization. Treatment specified: therapeutic diphenylcyclopropenone sensitization with weekly scalp DPC. Unfractionated whole blood yielded the extracted total RNA. From the RACE reads, TCRdb called clonotypes with MiXCR, one entry per CDR3 protein. The sample consists of some 350,000 distinct CDR3 sequences, about 6% of them appearing once.

Material: whole blood, obtained in connection with sensitization to the hapten diphenylcyclopropenone (DPC). The rearrangement uses TRBV7-9 and TRBJ1-4, with D maybe TRBD1 (6 bases). This TCR came from a woman aged 18-35 years with alopecia areata. Some clones in this sample may be carry-over from other donors' samples. The CDR3 DNA is TGTGCCAGCAGCCGTCCAGGGGCGGCTAATGAAAAACTGTTTTTT. The encoded protein is CASSRPGAANEKLFF. Based on the CDR3 plus reference TRBV7-9 and TRBJ1-4, the full variable domain is DTGVSQNPRHKITKRGQNVTFRCDPISEHNRLYWYRQTLGQGPEFLTYFQNEAQLEKSRLLSDRFSAERPKGSFSTLEIQRTEQGDSAMYLCASSRPGAANEKLFFGSGTQLSVL.